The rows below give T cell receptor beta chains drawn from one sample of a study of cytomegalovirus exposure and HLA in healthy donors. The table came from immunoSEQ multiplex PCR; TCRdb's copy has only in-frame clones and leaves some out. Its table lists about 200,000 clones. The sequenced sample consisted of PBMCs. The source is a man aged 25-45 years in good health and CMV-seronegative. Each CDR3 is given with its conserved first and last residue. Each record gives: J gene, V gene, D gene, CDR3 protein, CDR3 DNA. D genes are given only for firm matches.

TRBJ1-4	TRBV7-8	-	CASSRRGGGNEKLFF	TGTGCCAGCAGCCGTAGGGGGGGAGGTAATGAAAAACTGTTTTTT
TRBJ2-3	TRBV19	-	CASTPGSLGDTQYF	TGTGCCAGCACCCCGGGGAGCTTGGGAGATACGCAGTATTTT
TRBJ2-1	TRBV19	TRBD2	CASSGGTYNEQFF	TGTGCCAGTAGCGGGGGGACCTACAATGAGCAGTTCTTC
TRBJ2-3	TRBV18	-	CASSPRSGSAGDTQYF	TGTGCCAGCTCACCCAGGAGTGGGAGCGCTGGAGATACGCAGTATTTT
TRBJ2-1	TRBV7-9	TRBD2	CASSPIRTGLAGYNEQFF	TGTGCCAGCAGCCCAATCCGGACGGGACTAGCGGGCTACAATGAGCAGTTCTTC
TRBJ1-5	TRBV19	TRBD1	CASSIADRERQPQHF	TGTGCCAGTAGTATAGCCGACAGGGAGAGGCAGCCCCAGCATTTT
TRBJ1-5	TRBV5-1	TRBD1	CASSSNTGGGQPQHF	TGCGCCAGCAGCTCCAATACAGGGGGCGGTCAGCCCCAGCATTTT
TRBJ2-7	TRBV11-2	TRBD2	CASSLGVAGYEQYF	TGTGCCAGCAGCTTAGGGGTAGCGGGCTACGAGCAGTACTTC
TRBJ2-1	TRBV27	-	CASSIAGLGNEQFF	TGTGCCAGCAGTATCGCGGGCCTAGGCAATGAGCAGTTCTTC
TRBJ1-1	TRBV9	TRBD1	CASSPGGSQAFF	TGTGCCAGCAGCCCAGGGGGGAGTCAAGCTTTCTTT
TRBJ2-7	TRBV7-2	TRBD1	CASSLTGKVEQYF	TGTGCCAGCAGCTTGACAGGGAAAGTAGAGCAGTACTTC
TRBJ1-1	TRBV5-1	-	CASSLVWGLNTEAFF	TGCGCCAGCAGCTTGGTATGGGGGCTGAACACTGAAGCTTTCTTT
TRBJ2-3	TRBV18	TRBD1	CASSPPVQGITDTQYF	TGTGCCAGCTCACCACCGGTACAGGGGATAACAGATACGCAGTATTTT
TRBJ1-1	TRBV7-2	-	CASSLSGINTEAFF	TGTGCCAGCAGCTTGTCAGGGATAAACACTGAAGCTTTCTTT
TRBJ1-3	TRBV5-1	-	CASSFTGERSGNTIYF	TGCGCCAGCAGCTTTACGGGAGAACGCTCTGGAAACACCATATATTTT
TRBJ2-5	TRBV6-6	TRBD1	CASSWDSETQYF	TGTGCCAGCAGCTGGGACAGCGAGACCCAGTACTTC
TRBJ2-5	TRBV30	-	CAWSVRRRQETQYF	TGTGCCTGGAGTGTACGGAGGAGACAAGAGACCCAGTACTTC
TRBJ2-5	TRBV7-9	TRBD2	CASRFSGDQETQYF	TGTGCCAGCAGATTTAGCGGGGACCAAGAGACCCAGTACTTC
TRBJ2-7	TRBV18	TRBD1	CASSPVTGRYEQYF	TGTGCCAGCTCACCAGTGACAGGGAGATACGAGCAGTACTTC
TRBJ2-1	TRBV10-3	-	CAISERQATYNEQFF	TGTGCCATCAGTGAGCGACAGGCTACCTACAATGAGCAGTTCTTC
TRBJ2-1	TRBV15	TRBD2	CATSRGEGRATRGEQFF	TGTGCCACCAGCAGAGGCGAGGGGAGGGCCACAAGGGGCGAGCAGTTCTTC
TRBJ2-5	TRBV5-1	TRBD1	CASTPTGQGFVQETQYF	TGCGCCAGCACCCCCACCGGACAGGGGTTTGTCCAAGAGACCCAGTACTTC
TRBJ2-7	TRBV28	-	CASTQGGTAFYEQYF	TGTGCCAGCACACAGGGGGGGACAGCATTCTACGAGCAGTACTTC
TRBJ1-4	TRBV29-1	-	CSAMLGTIEKLFF	TGCAGCGCCATGTTGGGGACAATTGAAAAACTGTTTTTT
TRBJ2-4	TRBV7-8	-	CASSLGGWAGGKNIQYF	TGTGCCAGCAGCCTTGGGGGGTGGGCAGGGGGGAAAAACATTCAGTACTTC
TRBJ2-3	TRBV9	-	CASSALMEDTQYF	TGTGCCAGCAGCGCCCTCATGGAGGATACGCAGTATTTT
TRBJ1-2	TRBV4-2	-	CASSHSTDVYYGYTF	TGTGCCAGCAGCCACTCGACAGACGTATACTATGGCTACACCTTC